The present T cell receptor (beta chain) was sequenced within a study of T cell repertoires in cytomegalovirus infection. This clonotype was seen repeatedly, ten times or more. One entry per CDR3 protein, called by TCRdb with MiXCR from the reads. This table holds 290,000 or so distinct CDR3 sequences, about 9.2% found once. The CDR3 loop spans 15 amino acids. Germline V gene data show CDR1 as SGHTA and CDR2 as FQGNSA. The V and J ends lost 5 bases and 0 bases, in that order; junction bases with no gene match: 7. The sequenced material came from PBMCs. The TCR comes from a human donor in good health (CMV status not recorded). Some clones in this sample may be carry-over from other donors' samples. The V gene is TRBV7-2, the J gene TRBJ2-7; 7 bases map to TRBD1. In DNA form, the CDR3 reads TGTGCCAGCAGCGGCCGGGACAGCTTCTCCTACGAGCAGTACTTC. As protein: CASSGRDSFSYEQYF.